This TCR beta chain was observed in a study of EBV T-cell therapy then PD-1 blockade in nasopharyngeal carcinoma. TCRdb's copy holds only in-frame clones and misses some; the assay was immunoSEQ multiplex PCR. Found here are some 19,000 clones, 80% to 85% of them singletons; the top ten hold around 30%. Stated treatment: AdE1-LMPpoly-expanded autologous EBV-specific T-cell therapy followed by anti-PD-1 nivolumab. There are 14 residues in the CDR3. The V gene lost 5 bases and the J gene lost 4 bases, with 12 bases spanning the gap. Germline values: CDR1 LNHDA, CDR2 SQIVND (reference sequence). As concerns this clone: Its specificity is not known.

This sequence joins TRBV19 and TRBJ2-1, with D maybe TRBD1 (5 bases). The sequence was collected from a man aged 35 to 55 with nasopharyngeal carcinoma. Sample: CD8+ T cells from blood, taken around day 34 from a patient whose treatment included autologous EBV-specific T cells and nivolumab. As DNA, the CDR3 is TGTGCCAGTAGTTCGCGGACACATTACAATGAGCAGTTCTTC. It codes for CASSSRTHYNEQFF.